These 19 T cell receptor beta chains came from one sample sequenced in a study of blood T cell repertoires in COVID-19. Here immunoSEQ multiplex PCR was the method, and the copy in TCRdb shows in-frame clones only, minus some. The repertoire holds some 85,000 clones, with more than 75% as singletons. The sequenced material came from peripheral blood. The receptors come from a woman aged 80 or over with active or convalescent COVID-19.

This clone was detected only a few times. This chain uses TRBV6-6 with TRBJ2-3; D is ambiguous. The CDR3 is 15 residues long. Germline V lookup: CDR1 MNHNY, CDR2 SVGAGI (reference sequence). The germline V and J ends were trimmed by 3 bases and 5 bases, with 15 bases remaining between them. The CDR3 region is CASSYGFQVGDTQYF. DNA for the CDR3: TGTGCCAGCAGTTATGGTTTCCAGGTTGGAGATACGCAGTATTTT.

The chain uses TRBV30 and TRBJ1-6; D gene ambiguous. Germline-derived CDR1 and CDR2 are GTSNPN and SVGIG (reference sequence). The length of the CDR3 is 14 residues. V lost 0 bases to trimming and J lost 7 bases, with 10 bases between them. CDR3 region: CAWSVLVSNSPLHF. The CDR3 region has the DNA TGTGCCTGGAGTGTACTGGTGTCAAATTCACCCCTCCACTTT.

The CDR3 loop is CASSLFGSYSNQPQHF. In DNA form, the CDR3 reads TGTGCCAGCAGCTTGTTTGGCAGTTATAGCAATCAGCCCCAGCATTTT. The chain links TRBV5-6 to TRBJ1-5; D gene unclear. Germline CDR1 is SGHDT and CDR2 is YYEEEE. CDR3 length: 16 residues. V gave up 1 base and J gave up 0 bases, with 11 bases separating them.

The gene calls are TRBV5-1 and TRBJ2-3, with 12 bases aligning to TRBD2. The junction had 10 bases not matched to a gene; V was cut back by 5 bases and J by 6 bases. The CDR3 is made up of 16 amino acids. Germline V lookup: CDR1 SGHRS, CDR2 YFSETQ. The CDR3 reads CASRPLAGGGSDTQYF. The CDR3, as DNA: TGCGCCAGCAGACCACTAGCGGGGGGCGGGTCGGATACGCAGTATTTT.

This chain joins TRBV3-1 (or the pseudogene TRBV3-2) and TRBJ2-5, with D tentatively TRBD2 (5 bases). Trimming left V 3 bases short and J 5 bases short, with 19 bases between. This CDR3 has 16 amino acids. Germline assignment: CDR1 LGHDT and CDR2 YNNKEL (reference sequence). CDR3 DNA sequence: TGTGCCAGCAGCCAGCCCCCCGGGGTTGGACGTGAGACCCAGTACTTC. It translates to CASSQPPGVGRETQYF.

The rearrangement joins TRBV12-5 to TRBJ2-1, with TRBD1 as a possible D gene (6 bases). The V end was cut by 5 bases, the J end by 6 bases, with 17 bases between. The germline CDR1 and CDR2 sequences are LGHNT and FRNRAP. The CDR3 loop spans 15 amino acids. In DNA form, the CDR3 reads TGTGCTAGTGGTAGGACAGACTTATTTTTCAATGAGCAGTTCTTC. It translates to CASGRTDLFFNEQFF.

The chain employs TRBV15 and TRBJ2-5; TRBD2 aligns across 11 bases. This CDR3 is built from 16 residues. The germline gives CDR1 LNHNV, CDR2 YYDKDF (reference sequence). V lost 4 bases, J lost 0 bases, and 4 bases stayed unmatched. The CDR3 DNA reads as TGTGCCACCAGCATTGGGACTAGCGGCGACCAAGAGACCCAGTACTTC. Translated: CATSIGTSGDQETQYF.

V and J are TRBV29-1 and TRBJ1-2, with TRBD1 matching 11 bases. CDR3 size: 12 residues. Germline V lookup: CDR1 SQVTM, CDR2 ANQGSEA. J gave up 7 bases and V 4 bases, and 2 bases lay outside the gene matches. The CDR3 DNA reads TGCAGCGTTGCGGGACAGGGGGTTGGCTACACCTTC. This codes for CSVAGQGVGYTF.

The rearrangement uses TRBV27 and TRBJ1-5; 8 bases line up with TRBD1. The germline V gene encodes CDR1 MNHEY and CDR2 SMNVEV (reference sequence). There are 13 residues in the CDR3. Trimming removed 6 bases from V and 2 bases from J; junction bases left unmatched: 0. DNA of the CDR3: TGTGCCAGCAGGACAGGGGGCAATCAGCCCCAGCATTTT. Its translation is CASRTGGNQPQHF.

The chain is built from TRBV4-3 and TRBJ1-2; D remains unclear. CDR1 LGHNA and CDR2 YSLEER come from the germline V gene. CDR3 length: 14 amino acids. With 4 bases removed from V and 5 bases from J, the gap between germline ends came to 14 bases. CDR3 DNA sequence: TGCGCCAGCAGCCTTGGGGTGGGAGAGTATGGCTACACCTTC. Translated, it gives CASSLGVGEYGYTF.

This chain uses TRBV28 with TRBJ1-5, with 7 bases that match TRBD1. This CDR3 is built from 18 residues. Germline CDR1 is MDHEN and CDR2 is SYDVKM. V lost 7 bases to trimming and J lost 0 bases; unmatched junction nucleotides: 15. CDR3 DNA: TGTGCCAGCAAAAAGCGGCAGGGGGTCCGGTATAGCAATCAGCCCCAGCATTTT. This encodes CASKKRQGVRYSNQPQHF.

The chain combines TRBV27 with TRBJ2-3; 12 nucleotides align to TRBD2. CDR3 size: 15 residues. With 5 bases clipped from V and 0 bases from J, the junction kept 0 bases outside the gene matches. CDR1 is MNHEY, CDR2 SMNVEV, per germline (reference sequence). The CDR3 nucleotides are TGTGCCAGCAGTGGGACTAGCGGGAGCACAGATACGCAGTATTTT. This codes for CASSGTSGSTDTQYF.

This chain joins TRBV11-2 and TRBJ1-2; a weak D match, TRBD1 (5 bases). The germline V and J ends were trimmed by 2 bases and 9 bases, with 13 bases remaining between them. Germline V gene data show CDR1 as SGHAT and CDR2 as FQNNGV. The CDR3 totals 13 residues. The CDR3 loop is CASSLTRTPSYTF. Here the CDR3 DNA reads TGTGCCAGCAGCTTAACTCGGACACCGAGCTACACCTTC.

This chain joins TRBV7-3 and TRBJ2-2; D unclear. Germline V gives CDR1 SGHTA, CDR2 FQGTGA. Trimming stripped 5 bases from V and 3 bases from J, with 4 bases between. The CDR3 has 12 residues. This chain's CDR3 is CASSPYTGELFF. CDR3 DNA sequence: TGTGCCAGCAGCCCGTACACCGGGGAGCTGTTTTTT. Drawing the rest from reference TRBV7-3 and TRBJ2-2, the complete variable domain is GAGVSQTPSNKVTEKGKYVELRCDPISGHTALYWYRQSLGQGPEFLIYFQGTGAADDSGLPNDRFFAVRPEGSVSTLKIQRTERGDSAVYLCASSPYTGELFFGEGSRLTVL.

The V and J genes are TRBV24-1 and TRBJ1-5; 10 bases align to TRBD1. The CDR3 has 19 amino acids. Germline CDR1 and CDR2: KGHDR and SFDVKD. With V trimmed by 3 bases and J by 3 bases, 13 bases remained unmatched. The DNA for the CDR3 is TGTGCCACCAGTGATCTGGCCGGGCCCGGGACAGGGGCCAATCAGCCCCAGCATTTT. It is translated as CATSDLAGPGTGANQPQHF.

V gene TRBV15 combines with J gene TRBJ2-1; 8 bases match TRBD2. CDR1 and CDR2 (germline): LNHNV, YYDKDF (reference sequence). CDR3 length: 16 residues. The V segment lost 3 bases and the J segment 2 bases; nucleotides outside the gene matches: 6. The CDR3 coding sequence is TGTGCCACCAGCAGCTACGGGACTAGTCCCTACAATGAGCAGTTCTTC. It is translated as CATSSYGTSPYNEQFF.

The chain employs TRBV7-2 and TRBJ1-6, with D possibly being TRBD1 (5 bases). V was clipped by 4 bases and J by 7 bases, with 11 bases between them. Germline CDR1 and CDR2: SGHTA and FQGNSA. The CDR3 length is 14 residues. The CDR3 DNA follows: TGTGCCAGCAGCTACGACAGAGTAAATTCACCCCTCCACTTT. This codes for CASSYDRVNSPLHF.

This chain links TRBV7-2 with TRBJ2-2, with 8 bases aligning to TRBD2. The CDR3 length is 16 residues. The germline V gene has CDR1 SGHTA and CDR2 FQGNSA. With V trimmed by 1 base and J by 5 bases, 6 bases remained unmatched. This CDR3 is CASSLESAGATGELFF. The CDR3 DNA follows: TGTGCCAGCAGCTTAGAATCAGCGGGGGCTACCGGGGAGCTGTTTTTT. The entire variable domain, with the rest obtained from reference TRBV7-2 and TRBJ2-2, is as follows: GAGVSQSPSNKVTEKGKDVELRCDPISGHTALYWYRQSLGQGLEFLIYFQGNSAPDKSGLPSDRFSAERTGGSVSTLTIQRTQQEDSAVYLCASSLESAGATGELFFGEGSRLTVL.

The genes are TRBV7-3 and TRBJ1-1, with 8 bases aligning to TRBD1. Germline V gene sequence: CDR1 SGHTA, CDR2 FQGTGA. The CDR3 is 17 residues long. Trimming cost V 2 bases and J 0 bases; bases outside gene matches: 8. Here the CDR3 reads CASSLYAGGDLNTEAFF. The CDR3 DNA follows: TGTGCCAGCAGCTTATATGCAGGGGGCGATTTGAACACTGAAGCTTTCTTT. The variable domain in full, completed from reference TRBV7-3 and TRBJ1-1, reads GAGVSQTPSNKVTEKGKYVELRCDPISGHTALYWYRQSLGQGPEFLIYFQGTGAADDSGLPNDRFFAVRPEGSVSTLKIQRTERGDSAVYLCASSLYAGGDLNTEAFFGQGTRLTVV.